This T cell receptor beta chain stems from a study of blood T cell repertoires in COVID-19. Study background: From the United States, Italy and Spain came samples of acute and convalescent COVID-19. From T cells, B-cell-depleted T cells, or PBMCs came the material, which was cDNA or gDNA.

Per the original data handling: Estimation of nucleated cell counts was performed using reference gene primer amplification. The table came from immunoSEQ multiplex PCR; TCRdb's copy has only in-frame clones and leaves some out. D and trimming were read from the DNA, whereas the V and J calls and clone size are those reported in that table. The sample lists approximately 230,000 clones, more than 65% seen once, with 3% to 4% in the top ten. J gave up 4 bases and V 4 bases, and 12 bases lay outside the gene matches. This CDR3 is 17 amino acids long. Germline V CDR1 and CDR2: SGHRS, YFSETQ. Material for sequencing was peripheral blood. The chain is built from TRBV5-1 and TRBJ1-2; 11 positions agree with TRBD1. The receptor was derived from a woman aged 40 to 50 with active or convalescent COVID-19. The CDR3 region is CASSLRTGGVDSYGYTF. The DNA of the CDR3 is TGCGCCAGCAGCCTCCGGACAGGGGGCGTTGATAGCTATGGCTACACCTTC.